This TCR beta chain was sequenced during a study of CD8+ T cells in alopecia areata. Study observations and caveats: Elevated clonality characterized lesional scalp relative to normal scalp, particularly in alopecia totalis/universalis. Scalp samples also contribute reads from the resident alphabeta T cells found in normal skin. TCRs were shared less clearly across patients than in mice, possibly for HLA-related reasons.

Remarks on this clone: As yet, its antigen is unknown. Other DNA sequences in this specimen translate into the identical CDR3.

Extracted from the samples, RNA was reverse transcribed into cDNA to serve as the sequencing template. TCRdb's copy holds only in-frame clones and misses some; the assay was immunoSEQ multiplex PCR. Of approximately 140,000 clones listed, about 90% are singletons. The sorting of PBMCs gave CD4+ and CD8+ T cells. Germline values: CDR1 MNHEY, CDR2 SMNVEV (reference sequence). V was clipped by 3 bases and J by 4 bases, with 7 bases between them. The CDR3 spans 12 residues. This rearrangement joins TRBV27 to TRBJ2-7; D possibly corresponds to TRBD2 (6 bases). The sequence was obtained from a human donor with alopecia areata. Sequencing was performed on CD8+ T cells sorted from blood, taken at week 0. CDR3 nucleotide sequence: TGTGCCAGCAGTTTTGCGGGGTACGAGCAGTACTTC. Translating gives CASSFAGYEQYF.